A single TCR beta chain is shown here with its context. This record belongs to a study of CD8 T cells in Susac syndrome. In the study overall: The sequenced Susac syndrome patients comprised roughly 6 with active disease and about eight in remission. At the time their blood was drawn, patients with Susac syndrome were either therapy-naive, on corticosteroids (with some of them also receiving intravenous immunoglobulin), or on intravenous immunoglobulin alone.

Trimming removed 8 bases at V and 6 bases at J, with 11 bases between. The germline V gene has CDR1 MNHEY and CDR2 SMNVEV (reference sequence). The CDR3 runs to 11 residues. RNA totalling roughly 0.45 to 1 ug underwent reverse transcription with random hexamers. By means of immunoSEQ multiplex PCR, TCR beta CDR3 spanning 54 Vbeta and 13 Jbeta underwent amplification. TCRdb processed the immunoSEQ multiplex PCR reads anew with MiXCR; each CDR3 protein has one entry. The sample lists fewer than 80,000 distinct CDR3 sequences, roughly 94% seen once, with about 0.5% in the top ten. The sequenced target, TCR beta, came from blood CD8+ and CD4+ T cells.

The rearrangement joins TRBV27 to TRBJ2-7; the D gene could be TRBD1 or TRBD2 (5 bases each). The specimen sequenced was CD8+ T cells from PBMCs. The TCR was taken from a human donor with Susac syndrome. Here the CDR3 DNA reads TGTGCCAGCGGGCAGGGAGCCGAGCAGTACTTC. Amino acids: CASGQGAEQYF.